This TCR beta chain was identified during a study of cytomegalovirus exposure and HLA in healthy donors (dated by TCRdb to between 2016 and 2019). Broadly, across the study: An earlier analysis of more than 550 of the donors reported under 300 Gb of sequence data and around 100 million unique TCR beta sequences obtained from about 179 million T cells. About 330 gigabases of sequencing data and 70 million to 100 million unique TCR sequences made up an early release that covered approximately 620 HLA-typed donors. The genetic ancestry cluster associated with self-reported Caucasian donors included around 76% of the roughly 390 genotyped donors. The study aimed to test whether signatures of past pathogen exposure could be identified by cataloging public T cell receptors. The study used immunosequencing to profile the T cell repertoires of 670 or so subjects and linked those repertoires to cytomegalovirus serostatus. A separate validation cohort of more than 100 different subjects was used in addition to the roughly 620-subject first cohort. The study combined high-throughput TCR immunosequencing, statistical association of individual TCRs with disease status, and machine learning to predict cytomegalovirus infection status. A later analysis re-analyzed previously published TCR beta repertoires from 666 donors and added high-resolution HLA genotyping to study TCR occurrence patterns. Rather than drawing on any new phenotypic data, the later analysis identified candidate immune exposures from TCR beta sequences and the way those sequences occurred across donors. An earlier analysis of more than 450 of the donors used high-throughput TCR beta sequencing to judge whether each TCR beta V gene segment behaved as functional or pseudogenic. Donor age, sex, ethnicity and CMV serostatus were compiled alongside the repertoire data. Genome-wide SNP genotypes for about three fifths of the roughly 670 donors were used in a later genetic analysis, which treated that subset as a discovery cohort. All discovery cohort repertoires had been generated using a single sequencing platform. HLA typing included class I and class II loci at four-digit resolution. Typing coverage varied by locus: 629-630 donors for A, B, C, DRB1 and DQB1; approximately 500 for DQA1; more than 600 for DPA1; around 490 for DPB1. About five DR-DQ haplotypes were treated as single units for association and clustering because of strong linkage in the cohort. Among 300 to 450 genotyped donors of the cohort, an average of about 240,000 unique TCR beta nucleotide sequences were sequenced per donor, 15% to 20% of them non-productive. Study-wide findings and limitations: A later analysis found that TCR association rates varied across HLA loci, with DRB1 alleles showing the most associated TCRs and HLA-C alleles the fewest. A further reported finding was that TCR beta sequences accurately predicted the HLA-A and HLA-B alleles for most subjects in the first cohort. A few of the identified cytomegalovirus-associated TCR beta chains were confirmed in vitro to be specific for cytomegalovirus antigens. In a later analysis, HLA-associated TCR beta chains showed more clonal expansion and lower generation probabilities than non-associated chains that were equally common. Only TCR beta chains were sequenced in this cohort, and the absence of alpha or paired-chain data limited detectable features. Presence/absence analyses assumed roughly uniform sequencing depth across donors, an assumption that may not hold. A cluster of highly shared sequence variants was judged likely to be a technical artifact of the sequencing pipeline. Assigning TCR associations to individual alleles was difficult when HLA alleles, especially DR and DQ, strongly co-occurred. According to a later genetic analysis, donors in an Asian-associated ancestry cluster had fewer N-insertions in productive TCRs than the approximately 630-donor mean. According to the authors, the approach could potentially be generalized to other disease states and immunological phenotypes. In an earlier analysis of about 600 of the donors, most TCR beta V segments appeared in productive rearrangements about 87% or about 30% of the time, broadly matching IMGT annotations. Correlated functional status among segregating V segments might reflect linkage disequilibrium, but an unknown experimental factor could not be ruled out. A total of roughly 160 TCR beta chains were listed by the study as associated with cytomegalovirus. A later analysis associated 16,951 TCR beta sequences with specific HLA alleles at a false discovery rate of 0.05. In a later analysis, most CMV-associated TCR beta chains were found to appear HLA-restricted, with HLA associations seemingly driven largely by CMV exposure. In both the original and validation cohorts, the classifier was reported to diagnose cytomegalovirus status with high specificity and sensitivity. Several of the top co-occurrence clusters appeared to be linked to parvovirus B19, influenza, CMV and Epstein-Barr virus, according to a later analysis. Some IMGT-functional V segments, including TRBV6-2 and TRBV6-3, could not be distinguished by the 87-base-pair reads and were therefore excluded. V-gene and J-gene trimming of TCR beta chains was associated with a missense DCLRE1C variant in a later genetic analysis, and the association was replicated in an independent cohort. Most TCR sequences were seen in very few donors, while some public TCRs were found in many individuals. For the cohort, immune exposure information was limited to CMV serostatus. Because HLA typing was missing for some donors at each locus, association tests included only the typed subset. Some 16 rarely observed V segments, including chromosome 9 orphons, were excluded from the earlier analysis of approximately 600 of the donors because counts were too low.

The cohort consisted of 600 to 750 healthy bone marrow donors. Cohort members were all nominally healthy when sampled, although unrecorded immune exposures were likely present. The donor tested CMV seronegative, placing the donor among the 350 or so seronegative members of the cohort. Every donor gave a peripheral blood sample, and the peripheral blood mononuclear cells from that sample were used for TCR beta sequencing. Genomic DNA extraction from the blood cell samples was performed with the Qiagen DNeasy Blood Extraction Kit. Library generation was performed with the immunoSEQ multiplex PCR assay. The multiplex PCR relied on a mix of 60 forward primers for TCR Vbeta segments and 13 reverse primers for TCR Jbeta segments. The CDR3 region of rearranged TCR beta genes was amplified from genomic DNA with a multiplex PCR assay. On the Illumina HiSeq System, the amplified TCR beta libraries were sequenced as 87-base-pair reads. In the authors' own workflow: A later analysis tallied some 79 million unique TCR beta chains across the 666 repertoires, and approximately 9.9 million of those chains were shared by two or more donors. To remove PCR and sequencing errors, raw reads were error-corrected and collapsed into unique sequences using a nearest-neighbor algorithm that merged closely related sequences. To assign V, D and J gene segments, CDR3 sequences were aligned to IMGT reference sequences. For a sequence to be retained, a match of at least six nucleotides to both a V gene segment and a J gene segment was required. Rearrangements were called productive when the CDR3 lacked stop codons and stayed in frame with V and J; all others were non-productive. Following IMGT convention, CDR3 was defined as the stretch from the second conserved V-encoded cysteine up to the conserved J-encoded phenylalanine. The earlier analysis of about 620 of the donors excluded sequences that lacked an unambiguous match to a single V gene segment. An earlier analysis of a few hundred of the donors classified V segments as functional when productive rearrangements were above 56.7% and as segregating when the standard deviation between donors was above 5%. To diagnose cytomegalovirus status from the catalog of TCR beta chain sequences, a statistical classification framework was built. In a later analysis, TCR nucleotide sequences were compared against IMGT/GENE-DB human TR gene sequences so that V and J genes could be assigned. Using the TCRdist pipeline, a later analysis assigned CDR3 sequences along with most-parsimonious VDJ recombination scenarios. In a later analysis, every TCR beta chain was defined by the combination of its CDR3 amino acid sequence and its V-gene family, and reads without a unique V-gene family were dropped. A later analysis removed 500 to 600 highly shared, low-generation-probability nucleotide sequences to deal with suspected cross-contamination and a sequencing artifact. For each public chain, a later analysis derived a clonal expansion index from normalized ranks of inferred template counts within each repertoire. In a later analysis, generation probabilities were computed with a VDJ recombination model fitted to out-of-frame rearrangements, and the resulting probabilities were checked against IGoR. Hypergeometric tests were used in a later analysis to score TCR-TCR, TCR-HLA and TCR-CMV co-occurrence, with a repertoire-size bias correction applied to the TCR pairs. To estimate false discovery rates, a later analysis permuted the HLA or CMV assignments 20 times. In a later analysis, co-occurring TCRs were grouped using DBSCAN, with TCRdist sequence similarity added in when clustering inside HLA-allele-positive subsets. For co-occurrence clustering, repertoires with fewer than 30,000 or more than 120,000 public chains were excluded, along with a handful of repertoires with anomalous nucleotide sharing. TCRdb obtained this table from immuneACCESS and retained in-frame rearrangements with V and J assigned. These tables miss some clones; where compared with another copy, unresolved V genes account for less than half of the shortfall, and the remainder is unexplained. That table is the source of V, J and clone size, and D and trimming were worked out from the DNA. The table for this sample lists some 160,000 clones; 80% to 85% of them were counted only once. The ten largest clones add up to over 2% of the sample.

The cysteine opens and the phenylalanine closes a CDR3 of 15 amino acids. Only the CDR3 part of the read is kept: 45 bases, read in frame from the first base. Looking up the germline V gene yields CDR1 MGHRA and CDR2 YSYEKL. The germline ends are 9 bases apart after V is trimmed by 3 bases and J by 0 bases. A note on this clone: The antigen it recognizes is unknown. No much larger clonotype is one base removed from it; base qualities were not supplied.

The sequenced sample was PBMCs. This sequence originates from a boy between 2 and 10 years old in good health and CMV-seronegative. This chain joins TRBV4-1 to TRBJ1-5, with a weak D call of TRBD1 (5 bases match). The CDR3 protein: CASSHDSYSNQPQHF. The nucleotide sequence reads TGCGCCAGCAGCCATGACAGCTATAGCAATCAGCCCCAGCATTTT.